A selection of T cell receptor beta chains follows, all from one sample in a study of T cell responses to AZD1222 COVID-19 vaccine. Profiling relied on immunoSEQ multiplex PCR, and the TCRdb table lists in-frame clones only, not all of them. Among 110,000 to 150,000 clones, approximately 93% were seen once, and the ten largest hold 12%. Specimen: peripheral blood, collected after recovery from COVID-19. These TCRs come from an adult who had recovered from COVID-19. CDR3s leave out the opening cysteine and the closing phenylalanine or tryptophan.

>TRBV9|TRBJ1-3
ASSAVPGGGPPSGNTIY
>TRBV7-2|TRBJ2-1
ASSYTSGTTYNEQF
>TRBV6-6|TRBJ1-3
ASREGAGNTIY
>TRBV19|TRBJ2-7
ASSMRAGADYEQY
>TRBV6-5|TRBJ1-6
ATLAAGYNSPLH
>TRBV30|TRBJ1-2
AWRSVGMGSGYT
>TRBV4-1|TRBJ2-7
ASSQERDSSYEQY
>TRBV25-1|TRBJ2-3
ASSEFDRMSTDTQY
>TRBV12-5|TRBJ1-1
ASGLFNVTAGGNTEAF
>TRBV29-1|TRBJ2-1
SVGILFNEQF
>TRBV30|TRBJ1-6
AWRSQGLHSPLH
>TRBV21-1|TRBJ2-7
ASSRRETGGSYEQY
>TRBV27|TRBJ2-7
ASSDRLSYEQY
>TRBV29-1|TRBJ1-1
SVQLGNTEAF
>TRBV28|TRBJ1-6
ASSSYGTEQNSPLH
>TRBV11-2|TRBJ1-3
ASRLGSPGNTIY
>TRBV9|TRBJ2-7
ASSPGQGYEQY
>TRBV3-1/TRBV3-2|TRBJ2-1
ASSQEGEGSYNEQF
>TRBV24-1|TRBJ2-1
ATSGRPFNNEQF
>TRBV18|TRBJ2-7
ASSRGSGSYEQY
>TRBV5-1|TRBJ1-2
ASSLTFNYGYT
>TRBV5-6|TRBJ1-2
ASSSRALGNYGYT
>TRBV2|TRBJ2-3
ASGGKLAGDTQY
>TRBV28|TRBJ2-3
ASSKSYLITQY
>TRBV5-8|TRBJ2-7
ASSLDTGREQY
>TRBV11-2|TRBJ2-1
ASSTHRGLGKNEQF
>TRBV28|TRBJ2-6
ASVRSGANVLT
>TRBV5-1|TRBJ1-2
ASSLNPGDLGYGYT
>TRBV28|TRBJ2-7
ASASGDLSYEQY
>TRBV3-1/TRBV3-2|TRBJ1-2
ASSQLTGTDGYT
>TRBV11-2|TRBJ2-1
ASRKGGSLSYNEQF
>TRBV2|TRBJ1-2
ASSEVLTGLGYT
>TRBV7-9|TRBJ2-3
ASSSLSGRDTDTQY
>TRBV6-1|TRBJ1-5
ASSEGSWSNQPQH
>TRBV19|TRBJ2-3
ASSTSAYTDTQY
>TRBV3-1/TRBV3-2|TRBJ1-4
ASSPGGPRLF
>TRBV11-2|TRBJ2-2
ASSLSGRSKVNTGELF
>TRBV5-4|TRBJ2-5
ASSLEDPYQETQY
>TRBV5-1|TRBJ2-5
ASSGGDRVEETQY
>TRBV21-1|TRBJ2-5
ASSKYGTGVQETQY
>TRBV6-6|TRBJ2-1
ASRHLGREFYNEQF
>TRBV10-2|TRBJ1-1
ASSEFSTVEAF
>TRBV7-2|TRBJ2-7
ASSYVTGGSYEQY
>TRBV6-2/TRBV6-3|TRBJ2-7
ASSLTSARFYEQY
>TRBV2|TRBJ2-7
ASTRDGEQY
>TRBV5-1|TRBJ2-2
ASSKQDANTGELF
>TRBV6-4|TRBJ2-1
ASSDSASGSNEQF